Listed below are T cell receptor beta chains from one sample, sequenced in a study of human T cells and chemical hapten exposure. TCRdb redid the calling of the RACE reads with MiXCR, one entry per CDR3 protein. Seen here are over 70,000 distinct CDR3 sequences, about 8% observed once, and the top ten hold under 3.5%. The sample here was whole blood, taken in connection with sensitization to the hapten diphenylcyclopropenone (DPC). The receptors were gathered from a woman aged 45-59 years with alopecia areata. Some clones in this sample may be carry-over from other donors' samples. CDR3s include the opening cysteine and the closing phenylalanine or tryptophan. A D gene is named only where the DNA matches it firmly. Size values are once, few and many counts, or a class for expanded clones, and some rows have none.

>12|TRBJ2-1|TRBV2|.|few
CASNSGHNEQFF
TGTGCCAGCAACTCGGGGCACAATGAGCAGTTCTTC
>16|TRBJ2-3|TRBV29-1|.|few
CSVLPFLAGSRDTQYF
TGCAGCGTTCTACCCTTCCTGGCGGGGAGCAGAGATACGCAGTATTTT
>14|TRBJ1-1|TRBV6-5|.|few
CASSSPTGNTEAFF
TGTGCCAGCAGTTCCCCTACAGGGAACACTGAAGCTTTCTTT
>18|TRBJ1-6|TRBV6-5|.|many
CASSYLEGKGPSGAPLHF
TGTGCCAGCAGTTACTTAGAAGGGAAAGGGCCCTCAGGGGCACCCCTCCACTTT
>16|TRBJ2-6|TRBV11-1|.|few
CASSQQGGPGANVLTF
TGTGCCAGCAGCCAACAGGGTGGCCCTGGGGCCAACGTCCTGACTTTC
>12|TRBJ2-1|TRBV6-1|.|.
CASSVGVYEQFF
TGTGCCAGCAGTGTTGGGGTGTATGAGCAGTTCTTC
>14|TRBJ2-3|TRBV11-2|.|many
CASSLLGRADTQYF
TGTGCCAGCAGCTTACTAGGAAGGGCAGATACGCAGTATTTT
>12|TRBJ2-7|TRBV20-1|TRBD2|.
CSAGTSGYEQYF
TGCAGTGCCGGGACTAGCGGGTACGAGCAGTACTTC
>11|TRBJ2-1|TRBV20-1|.|.
CSAEQFPEQFF
TGCAGTGCTGAGCAGTTTCCGGAGCAGTTCTTC
>14|TRBJ1-1|TRBV20-1|.|few
CSARDSGWDTEAFF
TGCAGTGCTAGAGATTCAGGGTGGGACACTGAAGCTTTCTTT
>15|TRBJ1-1|TRBV21-1|.|many
CASSRGHPLNTEAFF
TGTGCCAGCAGCCGGGGACACCCACTGAACACTGAAGCTTTCTTT
>15|TRBJ2-3|TRBV27|.|few
CASSLQDSSTDTQYF
TGTGCCAGCAGTTTGCAGGATTCTAGCACAGATACGCAGTATTTT
>13|TRBJ1-5|TRBV20-1|.|many
CSVGGASNQPQHF
TGCAGTGTCGGGGGCGCGAGCAATCAGCCCCAGCATTTT
>16|TRBJ1-5|TRBV10-3|.|many
CAISEPDGISNQPQHF
TGTGCCATCAGTGAGCCGGACGGCATAAGCAATCAGCCCCAGCATTTT
>17|TRBJ2-1|TRBV4-3|.|.
CASSQEGGADSYNEQFF
TGCGCCAGCAGCCAAGAGGGGGGGGCCGACTCCTACAATGAGCAGTTCTTC
>11|TRBJ2-1|TRBV7-9|.|many
CASSLTDEQFF
TGTGCCAGCAGCCTCACGGATGAGCAGTTCTTC
>15|TRBJ1-6|TRBV10-3|.|many
CAIRNTETNNSPLHF
TGTGCCATCAGGAACACAGAGACAAATAATTCACCCCTCCACTTT
>18|TRBJ2-5|TRBV10-2|TRBD2|.
CASSESTLAGVRQETQYF
TGCGCCAGCAGTGAGTCGACCCTAGCGGGAGTGCGGCAAGAGACCCAGTACTTC
>17|TRBJ2-5|TRBV13|.|.
CASSSNQITRAGETQYF
TGTGCCAGCAGCTCCAACCAAATAACCAGGGCCGGAGAGACCCAGTACTTC
>16|TRBJ2-7|TRBV28|TRBD1|.
CASSSRTGGPTYEQYF
TGTGCCAGCAGTAGTCGGACAGGGGGCCCGACCTACGAGCAGTACTTC
>13|TRBJ2-7|TRBV5-1|.|few
CASTDWGSYEQYF
TGCGCCAGCACGGATTGGGGTTCCTACGAGCAGTACTTC
>14|TRBJ2-5|TRBV29-1|.|.
CSVLQGTNVETQYF
TGCAGCGTTTTACAGGGGACTAATGTGGAGACCCAGTACTTC
>18|TRBJ1-1|TRBV7-2|TRBD1|.
CASSLSGQGSIRNTEAFF
TGTGCCAGCAGCTTATCCGGACAGGGGAGTATTAGGAACACTGAAGCTTTCTTT
>14|TRBJ2-3|TRBV10-3|TRBD2|.
CAAQRAGGADTQYF
TGTGCCGCTCAGCGGGCGGGAGGGGCGGATACGCAGTATTTT
>15|TRBJ1-1|TRBV5-1|TRBD1|.
CASSPFGTGVTEAFF
TGCGCCAGCAGCCCGTTTGGGACAGGGGTGACTGAAGCTTTCTTT
>14|TRBJ1-5|TRBV6-2/TRBV6-3|TRBD1|.
CASSPDRGSQPQHF
TGTGCCAGCAGCCCGGACAGGGGGAGTCAGCCCCAGCATTTT
>11|TRBJ1-1|TRBV25-1|.|many
CASLWNTEAFF
TGTGCCAGTCTATGGAACACTGAAGCTTTCTTT
>16|TRBJ2-5|TRBV7-2|TRBD1|.
CASSLAGSGGQETQYF
TGTGCCAGCAGCTTAGCGGGGTCAGGGGGCCAAGAGACCCAGTACTTC
>15|TRBJ2-7|TRBV7-2|.|.
CASSLWAKGAYEQYF
TGTGCCAGCAGCTTATGGGCGAAGGGGGCCTACGAGCAGTACTTC
>16|TRBJ2-3|TRBV11-1|TRBD2|many
CASSLPSGTSTDTQYF
TGTGCCAGCAGCTTGCCTAGCGGAACTAGCACAGATACGCAGTATTTT
>11|TRBJ2-3|TRBV29-1|.|once
CSVVGKATQYF
TGCAGCGTTGTAGGGAAGGCTACGCAGTATTTT
>15|TRBJ2-7|TRBV15|.|few
CATSRESGPPYEQYF
TGTGCCACCAGCAGAGAGAGTGGGCCTCCCTACGAGCAGTACTTC
>15|TRBJ1-1|TRBV4-3|.|.
CASSQEGRGSTEAFF
TGCGCCAGCAGCCAAGAAGGAAGGGGGTCCACTGAAGCTTTCTTT
>14|TRBJ1-2|TRBV28|.|many
CASSLFDKSGGYTF
TGTGCCAGCAGTTTATTCGACAAGTCGGGAGGCTACACCTTC
>19|TRBJ1-2|TRBV5-1|.|.
CASSTRWDGGKQGPYGYTF
TGCGCCAGCAGCACCCGATGGGACGGGGGGAAACAGGGACCCTATGGCTACACCTTC